This T cell receptor beta chain was documented in a study of shared clonotypes between healthy human individuals. Study outcomes and limitations: The generation probabilities recorded for non-shared clonotypes fell below those of clonotypes shared by all four donors. The authors expected sequencing depth to affect clonotype sharing among donors.

Replicate PCRs for sorted subsets used around 200 ng DNA; this equaled some 30,000 T cell genomes. Measured with immunoSEQ multiplex PCR; TCRdb has only the in-frame clones, and not every one. The data contain 2 million to 2.5 million clones, approximately 96% of them singletons. In regard to this clone: Its antigen is still unknown. Other DNA sequences in this sample translate to the same CDR3.

The CDR3 sequence is 15 residues long. Germline trimming cut 0 bases from V and 8 bases from J; bases unmatched to any gene: 3. CDR1 SGHRS and CDR2 YFSETQ come from the germline V gene. The sequence derives from a man younger than 35 in good health. This chain links TRBV5-1 with TRBJ1-6; 9 bases match TRBD1. Sequencing was done on a sample of naive CD4+ T cells sorted from blood. The subset was: CD45RA+ positively selected. CDR3 in amino acids: CASSLAGQGYSPLHF. The CDR3 DNA reads TGCGCCAGCAGCTTGGCGGGACAGGGTTATTCACCCCTCCACTTT.